The 4 T cell receptor beta chains below come from one sample, sequenced in a study of blood T cell repertoires in COVID-19. Profiling relied on immunoSEQ multiplex PCR, and the TCRdb table lists in-frame clones only, not all of them. Of roughly 100,000 clones listed, about two thirds were seen once; the top ten hold approximately 0.88%. Sequenced sample: peripheral blood. Source of these receptors: a human donor with acute or convalescent COVID-19. The donor label of this sample is uncertain.

This clone was observed a handful of times. V and J are TRBV5-1 and TRBJ1-2, with no clear D. Trimming took off 4 bases at V and 8 bases at J, with 15 bases between the two ends. CDR1 is SGHRS, CDR2 YFSETQ, per germline. This CDR3 has 13 residues. The CDR3 loop reads CASSDIDPSGYTF. The DNA for the CDR3 is TGCGCCAGCAGCGACATCGACCCCAGCGGCTACACCTTC.

This clone appeared a few times. The J gene is TRBJ1-5, the V gene TRBV27, with D unresolved. Deletions cut 2 bases from V and 5 bases from J, with 7 bases between. The CDR3 extends over 13 amino acids. CDR1 is MNHEY, CDR2 SMNVEV, per germline (reference sequence). CDR3 residues: CASSLMGHQPQHF. The CDR3 region has the DNA TGTGCCAGCAGTTTAATGGGCCATCAGCCCCAGCATTTT.

The chain couples TRBV5-8 to TRBJ2-3; TRBD2 is a possible D gene (6 bases). V was shortened by 0 bases and J by 1 base, with 12 bases between the two germline ends. CDR3 size: 16 residues. CDR1 is SGHTS and CDR2 is YDEGEE in the germline V gene. CDR3 DNA: TGTGCCAGCAGCTTGGGGAGGGGAGTAGGCACAGATACGCAGTATTTT. It translates to CASSLGRGVGTDTQYF. The full variable domain, in which reference TRBV5-8 and TRBJ2-3 provide the parts outside the CDR3, is EAGVTQSPTHLIKTRGQQATLRCSPISGHTSVYWYQQALGLGLQFLLWYDEGEERNRGNFPPRFSGRQFPNYSSELNVNALELEDSALYLCASSLGRGVGTDTQYFGPGTRLTVL.

The chain has TRBV30 and TRBJ2-3; 12 nucleotides agree with TRBD2. CDR3 length: 16 residues. V gave up 0 bases and J gave up 2 bases; unmatched junction bases: 3. Germline-derived CDR1 and CDR2 are GTSNPN and SVGIG (reference sequence). The CDR3: CAWSVRLAGDTDTQYF. The DNA for the CDR3 is TGTGCCTGGAGTGTACGACTAGCGGGGGACACAGATACGCAGTATTTT.